This T cell receptor (beta chain) was observed in a study of metastatic and nonmetastatic thyroid tumors. The overall study: The study looked at repertoires side by side in blood and in tumor or nodule tissue from malignant and benign thyroid patients.

The germline CDR1 and CDR2 sequences are MNHNY and SVGAGI (reference sequence). Between the trimmed V and J ends, which lost 2 bases and 7 bases, there was a span of 15 bases. CDR3 length: 16 residues. Authors' data handling: The study's classifier, a distant-metastasis tool for papillary thyroid cancer, was built using CDR3 differences across clinicopathological groups. TCRdb re-called the PCR reads via MiXCR. The authors' filters were not applied to this entry. This table holds 15,000 to 20,000 clones, approximately 14% found once. Findings of the study overall: According to reports, the diversity of TCR beta was significantly higher in malignant thyroid tumors than in benign nodules, and this held in both blood and tumor samples.

Patients had received no treatment of any kind before thyroid surgery. In this sample, this clone turned up a few times. What it binds is unknown. The TCR was taken from a female donor with papillary thyroid cancer or a benign thyroid nodule (not recorded which). Some clones in this sample may be carry-over from other donors' samples. The specimen was blood. V usage is TRBV6-6 and J usage is TRBJ1-6; maybe TRBD1 (5 bases). The CDR3 protein is CASSYGAAGGNSPLHF. The CDR3 DNA reads TGTGCCAGCAGTTACGGGGCAGCCGGAGGGAATTCACCCCTCCACTTT.